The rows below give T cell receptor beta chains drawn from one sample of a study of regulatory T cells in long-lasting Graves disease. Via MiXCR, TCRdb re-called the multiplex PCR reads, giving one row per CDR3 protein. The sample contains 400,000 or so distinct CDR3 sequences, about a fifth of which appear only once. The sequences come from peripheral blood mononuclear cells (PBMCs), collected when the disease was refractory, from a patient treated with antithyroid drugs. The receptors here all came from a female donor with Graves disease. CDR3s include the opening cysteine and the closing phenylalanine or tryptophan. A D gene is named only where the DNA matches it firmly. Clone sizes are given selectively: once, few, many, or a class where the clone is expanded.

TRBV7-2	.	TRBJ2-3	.	TGTGCCAGCAGCCGCACCGTGACGGGTACGCAGTATTTT	CASSRTVTGTQYF
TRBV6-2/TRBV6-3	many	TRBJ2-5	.	TGTGCCAGCAGTTTCGTCCGGGACGCCGACGGAGAGACCCAGTACTTC	CASSFVRDADGETQYF
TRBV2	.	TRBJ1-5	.	TGTGCCAGCACCTACAAGGAGCGACAGCCCCAGCATTTT	CASTYKERQPQHF
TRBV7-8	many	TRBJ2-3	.	TGTGCCAGCAGCTTAGGGGCTGGGGCCGGGAATACGCAGTATTTT	CASSLGAGAGNTQYF
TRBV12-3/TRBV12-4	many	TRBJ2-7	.	TGTGCCAGCAGTTTAAACAGTGTCTACGAGCAGTACTTC	CASSLNSVYEQYF
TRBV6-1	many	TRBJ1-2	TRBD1	TGTGCCAGCAGTCGGGACAGCTCTAACTATGGCTACACCTTC	CASSRDSSNYGYTF
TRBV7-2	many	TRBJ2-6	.	TGTGCCAGCAGCTTAGGGGCAGGGAAGCGTGTCCTGACTTTC	CASSLGAGKRVLTF
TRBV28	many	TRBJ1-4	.	TGTGCCAGCAGCGCTGAGGGGAGCGCGGGCGAAAAACTGTTTTTT	CASSAEGSAGEKLFF
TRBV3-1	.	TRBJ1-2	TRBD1	TGTGCCAGCAGCCCCGGAAGGACAGGGGTCGCTGGCTACACCTTC	CASSPGRTGVAGYTF
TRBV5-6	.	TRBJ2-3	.	TGTGCCAGCAGCCCCCCGGGGGCAGATACGCAGTATTTT	CASSPPGADTQYF
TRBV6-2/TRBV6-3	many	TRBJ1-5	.	TGTGCCAGCACCCCTCGGTTCGCCAATCAGCCCCAGCATTTT	CASTPRFANQPQHF
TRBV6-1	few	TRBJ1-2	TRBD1	TGTGCCAGCAGTCAGCGGACAGGGGATGGCTACACCTTC	CASSQRTGDGYTF
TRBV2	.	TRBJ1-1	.	TGTGCCAGCAGTGGCTCCGGACGGTACACTGAAGCTTTCTTT	CASSGSGRYTEAFF
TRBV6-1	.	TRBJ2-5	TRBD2	TGTACCAGCAGTCCCGGGCCTGCGGGACTAGCGGGAGAGACCCAGTACTTC	CTSSPGPAGLAGETQYF
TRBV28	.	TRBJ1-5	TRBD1	TGTGCCAGCAGTTCCCGGACAGGGCGTCAGCCCCAGCATTTT	CASSSRTGRQPQHF
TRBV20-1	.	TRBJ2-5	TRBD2	TGCAGTGCTAGAGAGGGACTAGCGGCCTTGTACCAAGAGACCCAGTACTTC	CSAREGLAALYQETQYF
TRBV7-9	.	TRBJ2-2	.	TGTGCCAGCAGCCAAAGGGCGGCGGACGCGAACACCGGGGAGCTGTTTTTT	CASSQRAADANTGELFF
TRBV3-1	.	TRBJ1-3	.	TGTGCCAGCAGCCAGATAGTGACTGGAAACACCATATATTTT	CASSQIVTGNTIYF
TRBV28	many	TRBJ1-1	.	TGTGCCAGCAGTTTAAGGGCAGAAGCTGAAGCTTTCTTT	CASSLRAEAEAFF
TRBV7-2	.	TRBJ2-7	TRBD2	TGTGCCAGCAGCCCGTCACCTGGGACTAGCGTATACGAGCAGTACTTC	CASSPSPGTSVYEQYF
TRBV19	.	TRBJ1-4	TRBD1	TGTGCCAGTAGGGGACAGGGGTTTGACGAAAAACTGTTTTTT	CASRGQGFDEKLFF
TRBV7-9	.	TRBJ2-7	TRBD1	TGTGCCAGCAGCTCATATCAGGGGGCCACCTACGAGCAGTACTTC	CASSSYQGATYEQYF
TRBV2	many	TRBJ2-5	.	TGTGCCAGCAACAAAGGGGTCCAAGAGACCCAGTACTTC	CASNKGVQETQYF
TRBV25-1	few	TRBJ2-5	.	TGTGCCAGCAGTGCAGAATGGGGGGAACGGCGGGAGACCCAGTACTTC	CASSAEWGERRETQYF
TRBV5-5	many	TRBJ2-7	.	TGTGCCAGCAGCTTAACGACGACGCGCGAGCAGTACTTC	CASSLTTTREQYF
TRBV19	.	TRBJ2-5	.	TGTGCCAGTAACGAGGGAGGTGGGACGCAAGAGACCCAGTACTTC	CASNEGGGTQETQYF
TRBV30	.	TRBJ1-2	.	TGTGCCTGGGGGGGAAACTATGGCTACACCTTC	CAWGGNYGYTF
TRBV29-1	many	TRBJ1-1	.	TGCAGCGTTGATTCCCGACAGGCTGGGGACACTGAAGCTTTCTTT	CSVDSRQAGDTEAFF
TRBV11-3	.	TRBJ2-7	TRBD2	TGTGCCAGCAGCTCGTCCTTAGCGGGAGTATCCGAGCAGTACTTC	CASSSSLAGVSEQYF
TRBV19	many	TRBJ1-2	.	TGTGCCAGTAGTCTCGACCGAAATGGCTACACCTTC	CASSLDRNGYTF
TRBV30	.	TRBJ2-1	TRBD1	TGTGCCTGCGGGACAGGGGGAAACAATGAGCAGTTCTTC	CACGTGGNNEQFF
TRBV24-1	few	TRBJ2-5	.	TGTGCCACCAGTGATTTCAGGGAGACCCAGTACTTC	CATSDFRETQYF
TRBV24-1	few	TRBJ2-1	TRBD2	TGTGCCACCAGTGATATTAGCGGGAGAGGGTACAATGAGCAGTTCTTC	CATSDISGRGYNEQFF
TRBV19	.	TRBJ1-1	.	TGTGCCAGTAGTTCACCAGGTGGGCGGAACACTGAAGCTTTCTTT	CASSSPGGRNTEAFF
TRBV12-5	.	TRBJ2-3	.	TGTGCTAGTGGTCTACGTCAGGGGAATTCAGATACGCAGTATTTT	CASGLRQGNSDTQYF
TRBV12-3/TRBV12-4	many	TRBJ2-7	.	TGTGCCAGCAGTTTAGGGCACCTATACGAGCAGTACTTC	CASSLGHLYEQYF
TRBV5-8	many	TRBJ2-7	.	TGTGCCAGCAGCTTCGTCAGAAACGAGCAGTACTTC	CASSFVRNEQYF
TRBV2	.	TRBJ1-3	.	TGTGCCAGCAGTGAAGATCCAAGTTACTCTGGAAACACCATATATTTT	CASSEDPSYSGNTIYF
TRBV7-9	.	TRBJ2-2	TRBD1	TGTGCCAGCAGCTTAGCGCCGCAGGGGGCCGCCGGGGAGCTGTTTTTT	CASSLAPQGAAGELFF
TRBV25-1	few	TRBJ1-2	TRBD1	TGTGCCAGCAGTGAAAGGACAGGGGGCTCAGTAGGCTACACCTTC	CASSERTGGSVGYTF
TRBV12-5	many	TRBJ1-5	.	TGTGCTAGTGCCCCGGTGGGCGGTGGTCAGCCCCAGCATTTT	CASAPVGGGQPQHF
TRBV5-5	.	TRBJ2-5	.	TGTGCCACGCGCAGGGATGGTCCCCAGTACTTC	CATRRDGPQYF
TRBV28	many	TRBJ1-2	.	TGTGCCAGTGGTAGGGAGCGGGGCTACACCTTC	CASGRERGYTF
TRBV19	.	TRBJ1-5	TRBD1	TGTGCCAGTAGTACGATACAGGGGGCTAGTCAGCCCCAGCATTTT	CASSTIQGASQPQHF
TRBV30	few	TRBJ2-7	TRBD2	TGTGCCTGGAGTATAGGGACTAGCGGCCTCGAGCAGTACTTC	CAWSIGTSGLEQYF
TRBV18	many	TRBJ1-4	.	TGTGCCAGCTCACCGGATCTGAAGGGTGTTGGGGAAAAACTGTTTTTT	CASSPDLKGVGEKLFF
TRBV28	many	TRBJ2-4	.	TGTGCCAGCAGTTTAGGTGTGGGACACTTAGCCAAAAACATTCAGTACTTC	CASSLGVGHLAKNIQYF
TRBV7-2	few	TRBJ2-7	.	TGTGCCAGCAGCTTAGACAGTCTGAAGTACTTC	CASSLDSLKYF
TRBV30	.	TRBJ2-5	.	TGTGCCTGGAGTGCGATGGGGATCGGAGAGACCCAGTACTTC	CAWSAMGIGETQYF
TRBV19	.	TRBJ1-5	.	TGTGCCAGTAGTATAGATCGGGCGGAATTAAATCAGCCCCAGCATTTT	CASSIDRAELNQPQHF
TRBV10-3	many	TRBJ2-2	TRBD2	TGTGCCATCAGTGGACTAGCGCGAAAATTGAACACCGGGGAGCTGTTTTTT	CAISGLARKLNTGELFF
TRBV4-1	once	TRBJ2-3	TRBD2	TGCGCCAGCAGCCAAGTGGCGGGAGGCTCAGATACGCAGTATTTT	CASSQVAGGSDTQYF
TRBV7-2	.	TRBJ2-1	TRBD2	TGTGCCAGCAGCTTCGAGGGACTAGCGGGAGGATACAATGAGCAGTTCTTC	CASSFEGLAGGYNEQFF
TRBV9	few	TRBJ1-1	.	TGTGCCAGCAGCGTAGGTTGGTCAGGGAACGCTGAAGCTTTCTTT	CASSVGWSGNAEAFF
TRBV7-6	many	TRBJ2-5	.	TGTGCCAGCAGCAAAAGACAGGCCGTCCAAGAGACCCAGTACTTC	CASSKRQAVQETQYF
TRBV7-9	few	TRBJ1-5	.	TGTGCCAGCAGCTTAGTCGATCAGCCCCAGCATTTT	CASSLVDQPQHF
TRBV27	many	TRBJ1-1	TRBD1	TGTGCCAGCAGTCGGACAGGGACCACTGAAGCTTTCTTT	CASSRTGTTEAFF
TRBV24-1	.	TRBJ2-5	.	TGTGCCACCAGTGAAGGGGTCGGAGGTTTGGAGACCCAGTACTTC	CATSEGVGGLETQYF